The source of this T cell receptor beta chain is a study of T cell repertoires in cytomegalovirus infection. As concerns this clonotype: Its antigen is unknown. The junction departs from germline at one end; a sequencing error may be responsible.

MiXCR, run by TCRdb on the reads, gives a single entry per CDR3 protein. The sample has hundreds of thousands of distinct CDR3 sequences; roughly 36% are singletons. Germline-derived CDR1 and CDR2 are SNHLY and FYNNEI. This CDR3 comprises 12 residues. Here the sequenced sample was cultured PBMCs, taken from culture after CMV antigen stimulation. The TCR sequence derives from a human donor in good health (CMV status not recorded). Some clones in this sample may be carry-over from other donors' samples. The gene calls are TRBV2 and TRBJ1-2; 7 bases map to TRBD1. CDR3: CASSETRRGFSF. The CDR3 DNA reads as TGTGCCAGCAGTGAGACCCGCAGGGGGTTTTCCTTC.